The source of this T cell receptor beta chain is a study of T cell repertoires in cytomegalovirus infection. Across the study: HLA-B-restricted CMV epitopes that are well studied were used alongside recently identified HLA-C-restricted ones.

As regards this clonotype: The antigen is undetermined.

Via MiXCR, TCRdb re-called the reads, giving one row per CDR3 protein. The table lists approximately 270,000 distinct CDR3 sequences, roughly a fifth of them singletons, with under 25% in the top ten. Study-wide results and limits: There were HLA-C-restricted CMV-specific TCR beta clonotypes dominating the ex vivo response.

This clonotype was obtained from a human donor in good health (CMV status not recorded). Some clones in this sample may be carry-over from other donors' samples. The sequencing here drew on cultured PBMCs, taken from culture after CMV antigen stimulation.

The CDR3 sequence is CASSPRWSGVTDSSSYNEQFF. For the CDR3, the DNA is TGTGCCAGCAGCCCCCGATGGAGTGGTGTCACCGACTCTAGCTCCTACAATGAGCAGTTCTTC. This sequence joins TRBV11-2 and TRBJ2-1; D unresolved. Germline loops: CDR1 SGHAT, CDR2 FQNNGV. Between the trimmed V and J ends, which lost 5 bases and 0 bases, there was a span of 29 bases. This CDR3 spans 21 amino acids.